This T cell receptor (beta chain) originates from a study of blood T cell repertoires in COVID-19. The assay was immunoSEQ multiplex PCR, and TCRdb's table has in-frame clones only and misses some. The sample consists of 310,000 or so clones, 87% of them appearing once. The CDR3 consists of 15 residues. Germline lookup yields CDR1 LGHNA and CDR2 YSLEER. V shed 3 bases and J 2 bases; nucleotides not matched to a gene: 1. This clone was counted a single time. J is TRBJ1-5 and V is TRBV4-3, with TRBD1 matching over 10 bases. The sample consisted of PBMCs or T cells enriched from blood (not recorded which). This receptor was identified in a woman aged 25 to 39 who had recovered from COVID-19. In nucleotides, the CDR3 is TGCGCCAGCAGCCATGGGACAGGGGGCAATCAGCCCCAGCATTTT. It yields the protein CASSHGTGGNQPQHF.